The 24 T cell receptor beta chains below come from one sample, sequenced in a study of CD8+ T cells in alopecia areata. Isolated RNA was reverse transcribed into cDNA used as the sequencing template. Produced via immunoSEQ multiplex PCR; TCRdb's table is partial and in-frame only. The table includes 200,000 to 250,000 clones, 30% to 40% detected once. Treatment: oral pan-JAK inhibitor, 5-10 mg twice daily. The specimen comprised CD4+ T cells sorted from blood, sampled at approximately week 30, from a patient treated with tofacitinib. Every receptor here comes from a human donor with alopecia areata.

This clone came up a few times. This chain joins TRBV15 and TRBJ2-7, with TRBD1 matching 8 bases. Looked up from germline, CDR1 is LNHNV and CDR2 is YYDKDF (reference sequence). V was clipped by 2 bases and J by 3 bases; unmatched bases: 12. The CDR3 loop spans 17 amino acids. CDR3 region: CATSRRDRLKGGYEQYF. DNA of the CDR3: TGTGCCACCAGCAGAAGGGACAGGTTGAAGGGAGGCTACGAGCAGTACTTC. Together with reference TRBV15 and TRBJ2-7, the CDR3 gives the full variable domain: DAMVIQNPRYQVTQFGKPVTLSCSQTLNHNVMYWYQQKSSQAPKLLFHYYDKDFNNEADTPDNFQSRRPNTSFCFLDIRSPGLGDTAMYLCATSRRDRLKGGYEQYFGPGTRLTVT.

The chain couples TRBV30 to TRBJ2-2; D is ambiguous. The germline CDR1 and CDR2 sequences are GTSNPN and SVGIG (reference sequence). The CDR3 has 13 residues. V lost 1 base to trimming and J lost 6 bases, with 9 bases between them. The DNA for the CDR3 is TGTGCCTGGAGTGGTGGGCTTTCCGGGGAGCTGTTTTTT. Residues: CAWSGGLSGELFF.

This clone was observed a few times. The chain uses TRBV19 and TRBJ1-1, with D maybe TRBD1 (6 bases). Germline CDR1 reads LNHDA; CDR2 reads SQIVND (reference sequence). CDR3 length equals 15 residues. Trimming shortened V by 4 bases and J by 0 bases, and 12 bases separated the two germline ends. The DNA for the CDR3 is TGTGCCAGTAGTACCCGGACAGCCATGAACACTGAAGCTTTCTTT. It specifies CASSTRTAMNTEAFF.

This clone showed up just a few times. The chain is built from TRBV2 and TRBJ1-4; D is unresolved. Trimming left V 4 bases short and J 4 bases short, with 13 bases between. Germline-derived CDR1 and CDR2 are SNHLY and FYNNEI. The CDR3 runs 15 residues. CDR3 region: CASSVSGGFNEKLFF. CDR3 sequence (DNA): TGTGCCAGCAGTGTTAGTGGCGGCTTTAATGAAAAACTGTTTTTT.

This clone was detected a few times. The gene calls are TRBV5-1 and TRBJ2-1; D ambiguous. Trimming cost V 1 base and J 0 bases, with 11 bases left between them. The CDR3 is 16 residues long. Germline V CDR1 and CDR2: SGHRS, YFSETQ. The chain's CDR3 is CASSLIRVSSYNEQFF. For the CDR3, the DNA is TGCGCCAGCAGCTTGATACGGGTAAGCTCCTACAATGAGCAGTTCTTC.

The chain is built from TRBV9 and TRBJ2-2; D gene unclear. Germline loops: CDR1 SGDLS, CDR2 YYNGEE. CDR3 length equals 16 residues. V lost 0 bases to trimming and J lost 1 base, with 10 bases between them. The chain's CDR3 is CASSVGSGLNTGELFF. CDR3 nucleotide sequence: TGTGCCAGCAGCGTAGGATCGGGTCTGAACACCGGGGAGCTGTTTTTT.

This chain connects TRBV2 to TRBJ2-1, with 11 bases aligning to TRBD2. The V gene end was trimmed by 7 bases and the J gene end by 4 bases; junction bases not matched to a gene: 6. The CDR3 is 15 amino acids. Germline loops: CDR1 SNHLY, CDR2 FYNNEI. The CDR3 DNA follows: TGTGCCAGCAAAGCCGGGACTAGCGGATACAATGAGCAGTTCTTC. As protein: CASKAGTSGYNEQFF.

This clone has only a few counts. The chain links TRBV2 to TRBJ1-6; 8 bases match TRBD1. The junction had 5 bases not matched to a gene; V was cut back by 1 base and J by 9 bases. The CDR3 runs 15 residues. Per the germline V gene, CDR1 is SNHLY and CDR2 is FYNNEI. The CDR3 sequence: CASSEGQGYTSPLHF. The CDR3 nucleotides read TGTGCCAGCAGTGAAGGACAGGGGTACACTTCACCCCTCCACTTT.

The chain couples TRBV2 to TRBJ2-3; TRBD2 aligns across 10 bases. The CDR3 length is 15 residues. The V gene's germline CDR1 is SNHLY and CDR2 FYNNEI. J lost 0 bases, V lost 8 bases, and 5 bases had no gene match. The CDR3 nucleotides read TGTGCCAGCTCAAGCGGGGGGGCCAGCACAGATACGCAGTATTTT. As protein: CASSSGGASTDTQYF.

The CDR3 loop reads CASSEGAGGYGYTF. CDR3 nucleotides: TGTGCCAGCAGTGAAGGGGCAGGGGGCTATGGCTACACCTTC. The J gene is TRBJ1-2, the V gene TRBV6-1; TRBD1 agrees at 7 bases. With V trimmed by 1 base and J by 4 bases, 3 bases remained unmatched. The germline V gene encodes CDR1 MNHNS and CDR2 SASEGT. The CDR3 length is 14 residues.

The chain joins TRBV9 to TRBJ2-2; TRBD1 is a possible D gene (5 bases). The CDR3 runs 16 residues. Germline CDR1 reads SGDLS; CDR2 reads YYNGEE. With 4 bases removed from V and 7 bases from J, the gap between germline ends came to 20 bases. For the CDR3, the DNA is TGTGCCAGCAGCCCCCAGGTTGGGGCAGGCGGCGGGGAGCTGTTTTTT. This translates into CASSPQVGAGGGELFF.

The chain is built from TRBV30 and TRBJ2-1; D gene ambiguous. CDR3 length: 12 residues. V lost 1 base and J 3 bases, leaving 4 bases between the germline ends. Germline V gene lookup returns CDR1 GTSNPN and CDR2 SVGIG (reference sequence). CDR3 sequence: CAWSALYNEQFF. In nucleotides, the CDR3 is TGTGCCTGGAGTGCTCTCTACAATGAGCAGTTCTTC.

This clone was seen more than once but under ten times. This chain uses TRBV29-1 with TRBJ2-3; possibly TRBD2 for D (6 bases). The length of the CDR3 is 13 residues. Per the germline V gene, CDR1 is SQVTM and CDR2 is ANQGSEA. The V and J ends lost 4 bases and 2 bases respectively, with 10 bases between them. The CDR3 region is CSVGEEATDTQYF. The CDR3 nucleotides are TGCAGCGTTGGGGAGGAGGCCACAGATACGCAGTATTTT.

The V call is TRBV2, the J call TRBJ2-7, with 8 bases lining up with TRBD1. The CDR3 loop spans 14 amino acids. V shed 7 bases and J 4 bases; nucleotides not matched to a gene: 9. The germline gives CDR1 SNHLY, CDR2 FYNNEI. The CDR3 protein is CASTGTGRGYEQYF. Here the CDR3 DNA reads TGTGCCAGCACGGGGACAGGCCGAGGATACGAGCAGTACTTC. Full variable domain (missing parts from reference TRBV2 and TRBJ2-7): EPEVTQTPSHQVTQMGQEVILRCVPISNHLYFYWYRQILGQKVEFLVSFYNNEISEKSEIFDDQFSVERPDGSNFTLKIRSTKLEDSAMYFCASTGTGRGYEQYFGPGTRLTVT.

The V gene is TRBV9, the J gene TRBJ2-3; D call uncertain. With 0 bases removed from V and 5 bases from J, the gap between germline ends came to 10 bases. From germline, CDR1 is SGDLS and CDR2 YYNGEE. CDR3 size: 14 residues. The CDR3 sequence: CASSVDTVRDTQYF. CDR3 nucleotide sequence: TGTGCCAGCAGCGTAGATACAGTAAGAGATACGCAGTATTTT.

The chain combines TRBV5-1 with TRBJ1-4; D not resolved. CDR3 length equals 15 residues. V was shortened by 3 bases and J by 0 bases, with 9 bases between the two germline ends. Germline CDR1 is SGHRS and CDR2 is YFSETQ. The CDR3 sequence is CASSWAYATNEKLFF. CDR3 bases: TGCGCCAGCAGCTGGGCCTATGCAACTAATGAAAAACTGTTTTTT. The entire variable domain, with the rest obtained from reference TRBV5-1 and TRBJ1-4, is as follows: KAGVTQTPRYLIKTRGQQVTLSCSPISGHRSVSWYQQTPGQGLQFLFEYFSETQRNKGNFPGRFSGRQFSNSRSEMNVSTLELGDSALYLCASSWAYATNEKLFFGSGTQLSVL.

Points on this clone: Other DNA sequences of this sample code for an identical CDR3. The gene calls are TRBV30 and TRBJ1-5, with TRBD1 as a possible D gene (5 bases). In germline, CDR1 is GTSNPN, CDR2 SVGIG (reference sequence). The V and J ends lost 0 bases and 6 bases respectively, with 15 bases between them. CDR3 length: 15 residues. This chain's CDR3 is CAWSVQGGAGQPQHF. DNA of the CDR3: TGTGCCTGGAGTGTACAAGGAGGGGCAGGTCAGCCCCAGCATTTT.

This sequence joins TRBV6-5 and TRBJ2-7; 9 nucleotides line up with TRBD1. Germline CDR1 reads MNHEY; CDR2 reads SVGAGI. The V gene end was trimmed by 6 bases and the J gene end by 9 bases; junction bases not matched to a gene: 6. This CDR3 region has 12 residues. The CDR3 region is CASSSGQGGQYF. The CDR3 DNA reads as TGTGCCAGCAGCTCGGGACAGGGCGGGCAGTACTTC.

The chain employs TRBV5-4 and TRBJ1-1; 7 bases match TRBD1. The CDR3 extends over 14 amino acids. CDR1 and CDR2 (germline): SGHNT, YYREEE (reference sequence). V was pared by 0 bases and J by 5 bases, with 4 bases of the junction left unmatched. The CDR3 coding sequence is TGTGCCAGCAGCTTGGAAGGGGGCAGTACTGAAGCTTTCTTT. Its translation is CASSLEGGSTEAFF.

This chain uses TRBV6-1 with TRBJ2-7; D not resolved. This CDR3 is 14 amino acids long. CDR1 is MNHNS and CDR2 is SASEGT in the germline V gene. The V end lost 3 bases, the J end lost 0 bases, and 9 bases lay between the germline ends. CDR3 protein: CASSDGSSSYEQYF. In DNA, the CDR3 is TGTGCCAGCAGTGACGGTTCGAGCTCCTACGAGCAGTACTTC.

A few counts support this clone. A much larger clone lies a single base off, so this may be a read error. V is TRBV6-4 and J is TRBJ1-2; possible D gene TRBD1, 6 bases. Germline V gene data show CDR1 as MRHNA and CDR2 as SNTAGT. This CDR3 region has 12 residues. V lost 3 bases to trimming and J lost 4 bases, with 6 bases between them. Here the CDR3 DNA reads TGTGCCAGCAGTGAACAGGGCTATGGCTACACCTTC. Protein sequence: CASSEQGYGYTF.

The chain uses TRBV19 and TRBJ1-5; D remains unclear. This CDR3 region has 13 residues. Germline V gene data show CDR1 as LNHDA and CDR2 as SQIVND (reference sequence). Trimming pared 5 bases from V and 3 bases from J, leaving 8 bases between. The CDR3 DNA is TGTGCCAGTAGTCCGGGCCACAATCAGCCCCAGCATTTT. It encodes CASSPGHNQPQHF.

This clone has just a few counts. The chain recombines TRBV29-1 with TRBJ1-1, with a weak D call TRBD1 (6 bases). The V end was cut by 4 bases, the J end by 6 bases, with 18 bases between. The CDR3 runs to 14 residues. Germline loops: CDR1 SQVTM, CDR2 ANQGSEA. The CDR3 is CSVGGGRGWAEAFF. The CDR3 nucleotides read TGCAGCGTTGGGGGAGGCAGGGGCTGGGCTGAAGCTTTCTTT.

The rearrangement links TRBV7-3 to TRBJ1-1; D remains ambiguous. The V gene's germline CDR1 is SGHTA and CDR2 FQGTGA. The CDR3 is made up of 13 amino acids. The V end was cut by 5 bases, the J end by 0 bases, with 7 bases between. The CDR3 nucleotides are TGTGCCAGCAGCCCCCGCTTGAACACTGAAGCTTTCTTT. It encodes CASSPRLNTEAFF. Full variable domain (rest looked up from reference TRBV7-3 and TRBJ1-1): GAGVSQTPSNKVTEKGKYVELRCDPISGHTALYWYRQSLGQGPEFLIYFQGTGAADDSGLPNDRFFAVRPEGSVSTLKIQRTERGDSAVYLCASSPRLNTEAFFGQGTRLTVV.